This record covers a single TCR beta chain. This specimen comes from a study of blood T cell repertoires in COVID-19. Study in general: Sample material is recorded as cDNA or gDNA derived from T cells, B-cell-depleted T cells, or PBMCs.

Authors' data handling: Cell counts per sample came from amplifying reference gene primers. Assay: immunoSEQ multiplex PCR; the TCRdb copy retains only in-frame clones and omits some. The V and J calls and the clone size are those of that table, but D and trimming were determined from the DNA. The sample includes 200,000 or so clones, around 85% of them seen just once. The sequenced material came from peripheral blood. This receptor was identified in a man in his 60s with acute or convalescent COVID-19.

Here the CDR3 reads CASSLESGTGGTEAFF. DNA for the CDR3: TGCGCCAGCAGCTTGGAATCCGGGACAGGGGGCACTGAAGCTTTCTTT. This rearrangement joins TRBV5-1 to TRBJ1-1, with 11 bases lining up with TRBD1. J lost 4 bases, V lost 0 bases, and 5 bases had no gene match. CDR1 is SGHRS and CDR2 is YFSETQ in the germline V gene. The CDR3 has 16 amino acids. The whole variable domain, remainder taken from reference TRBV5-1 and TRBJ1-1, is KAGVTQTPRYLIKTRGQQVTLSCSPISGHRSVSWYQQTPGQGLQFLFEYFSETQRNKGNFPGRFSGRQFSNSRSEMNVSTLELGDSALYLCASSLESGTGGTEAFFGQGTRLTVV.